The present T cell receptor beta chain was sequenced within a study of control samples from healthy donors and cancer patients. Generated by immunoSEQ multiplex PCR, the TCRdb table keeps only in-frame clones and is missing some. The table has about 98,000 clones, 79% seen once. The CDR3 extends over 12 amino acids. V was clipped by 3 bases and J by 9 bases, with 9 bases between them. The receptor was isolated from a woman aged 25-40 years in good health. Sequenced: blood. The chain is built from TRBV12-3 or TRBV12-4 and TRBJ2-1; the D is unclear. DNA for the CDR3: TGTGCCAGCAGTTTGTTGGGTCGTGAGCAGTTCTTC. Translation gives CASSLLGREQFF.